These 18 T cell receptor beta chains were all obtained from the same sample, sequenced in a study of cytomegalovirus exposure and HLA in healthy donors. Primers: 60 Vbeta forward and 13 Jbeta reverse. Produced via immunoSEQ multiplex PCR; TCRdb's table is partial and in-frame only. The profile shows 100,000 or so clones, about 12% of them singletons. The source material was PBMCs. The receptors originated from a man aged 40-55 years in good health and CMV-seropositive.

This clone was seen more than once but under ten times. The CDR3 spells CAWKPDRVYGYTF. In nucleotides, the CDR3 is TGTGCCTGGAAGCCGGACAGGGTTTATGGCTACACCTTC. The genes are TRBV30 and TRBJ1-2; 8 bases are a match to TRBD1. J lost 5 bases, V lost 4 bases, and 6 bases had no gene match. The CDR3 loop spans 13 amino acids. CDR1 GTSNPN and CDR2 SVGIG come from the germline V gene (reference sequence).

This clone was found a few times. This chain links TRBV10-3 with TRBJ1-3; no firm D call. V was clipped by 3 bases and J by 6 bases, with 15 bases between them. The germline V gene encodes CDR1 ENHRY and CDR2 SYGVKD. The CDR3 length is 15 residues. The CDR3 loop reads CAISDINTAANTIYF. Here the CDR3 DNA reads TGTGCCATCAGTGATATCAACACCGCTGCAAACACCATATATTTT.

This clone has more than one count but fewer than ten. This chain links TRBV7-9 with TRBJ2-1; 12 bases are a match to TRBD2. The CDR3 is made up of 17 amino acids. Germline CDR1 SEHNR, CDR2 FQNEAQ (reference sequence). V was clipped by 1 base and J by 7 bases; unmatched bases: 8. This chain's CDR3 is CASSLGLAGGPGNEQFF. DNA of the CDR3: TGTGCCAGCAGCTTAGGGCTAGCGGGAGGGCCGGGGAATGAGCAGTTCTTC.

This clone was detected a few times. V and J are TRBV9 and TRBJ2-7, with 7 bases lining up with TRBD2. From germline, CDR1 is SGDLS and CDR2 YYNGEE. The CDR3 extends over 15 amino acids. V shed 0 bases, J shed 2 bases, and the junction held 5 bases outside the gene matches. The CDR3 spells CASSVGPGGPYEQYF. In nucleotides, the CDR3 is TGTGCCAGCAGCGTAGGACCGGGAGGCCCCTACGAGCAGTACTTC.

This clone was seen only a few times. CDR3 sequence (DNA): TGTGCCAGCAGTCTAGGGGGACAGGCCGGGGGTACTGAAGCTTTCTTT. Protein: CASSLGGQAGGTEAFF. This rearrangement joins TRBV25-1 to TRBJ1-1, with 8 bases identical to TRBD1. The CDR3 has 16 residues. Per the germline V gene, CDR1 is MGHDK and CDR2 is SYGVNS. The J segment lost 5 bases and the V segment lost 5 bases, leaving 13 bases of the junction unmatched.

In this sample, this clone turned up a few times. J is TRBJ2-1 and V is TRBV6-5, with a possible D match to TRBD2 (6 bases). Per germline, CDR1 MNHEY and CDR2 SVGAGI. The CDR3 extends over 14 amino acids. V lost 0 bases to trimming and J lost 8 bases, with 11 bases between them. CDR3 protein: CASSYSLREHEQFF. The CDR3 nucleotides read TGTGCCAGCAGTTACTCCTTGCGGGAACATGAGCAGTTCTTC.

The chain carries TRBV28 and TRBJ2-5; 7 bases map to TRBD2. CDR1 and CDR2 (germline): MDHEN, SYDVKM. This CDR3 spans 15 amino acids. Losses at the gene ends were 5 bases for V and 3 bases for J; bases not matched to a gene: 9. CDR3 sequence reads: CASSGSGTNKETQYF. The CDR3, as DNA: TGTGCCAGCAGTGGCTCAGGGACTAATAAAGAGACCCAGTACTTC.

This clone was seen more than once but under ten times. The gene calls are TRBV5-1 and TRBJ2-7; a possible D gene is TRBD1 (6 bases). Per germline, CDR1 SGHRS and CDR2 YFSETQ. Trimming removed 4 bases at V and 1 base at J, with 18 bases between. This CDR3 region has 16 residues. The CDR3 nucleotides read TGCGCCAGCAGCAGTCACGGGGACACCGCTTCCTACGAGCAGTACTTC. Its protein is CASSSHGDTASYEQYF.

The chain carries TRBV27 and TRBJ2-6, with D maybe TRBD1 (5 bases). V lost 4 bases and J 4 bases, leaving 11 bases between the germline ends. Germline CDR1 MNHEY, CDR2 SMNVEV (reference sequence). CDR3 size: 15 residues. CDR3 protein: CASSSPGSGANVLTF. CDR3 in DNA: TGTGCCAGCAGTTCCCCAGGGTCCGGGGCCAACGTCCTGACTTTC.

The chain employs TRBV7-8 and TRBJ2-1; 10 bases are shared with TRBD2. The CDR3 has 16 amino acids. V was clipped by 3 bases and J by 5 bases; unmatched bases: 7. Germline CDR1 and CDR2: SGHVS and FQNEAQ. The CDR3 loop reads CASSFGLAALNNEQFF. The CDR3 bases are TGTGCCAGCAGCTTTGGACTAGCGGCGTTGAACAATGAGCAGTTCTTC. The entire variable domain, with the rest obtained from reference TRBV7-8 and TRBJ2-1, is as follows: GAGVSQSPRYKVAKRGQDVALRCDPISGHVSLFWYQQALGQGPEFLTYFQNEAQLDKSGLPSDRFFAERPEGSVSTLKIQRTQQEDSAVYLCASSFGLAALNNEQFFGPGTRLTVL.

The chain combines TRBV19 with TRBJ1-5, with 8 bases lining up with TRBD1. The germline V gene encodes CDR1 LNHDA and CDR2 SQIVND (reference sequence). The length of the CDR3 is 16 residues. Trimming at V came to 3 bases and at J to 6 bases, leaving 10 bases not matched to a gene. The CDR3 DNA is TGTGCCAGTAGTATCAGGGGGCTGACAGGTGTTCAGCCCCAGCATTTT. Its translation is CASSIRGLTGVQPQHF. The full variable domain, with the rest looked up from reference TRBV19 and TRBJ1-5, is DGGITQSPKYLFRKEGQNVTLSCEQNLNHDAMYWYRQDPGQGLRLIYYSQIVNDFQKGDIAEGYSVSREKKESFPLTVTSAQKNPTAFYLCASSIRGLTGVQPQHFGDGTRLSIL.

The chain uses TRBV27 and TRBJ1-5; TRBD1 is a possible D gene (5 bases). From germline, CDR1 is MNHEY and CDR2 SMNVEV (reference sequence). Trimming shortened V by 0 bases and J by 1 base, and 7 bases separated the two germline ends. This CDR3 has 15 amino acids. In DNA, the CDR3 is TGTGCCAGCAGTTTATCCGGGGGAAGCAATCAGCCCCAGCATTTT. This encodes CASSLSGGSNQPQHF.

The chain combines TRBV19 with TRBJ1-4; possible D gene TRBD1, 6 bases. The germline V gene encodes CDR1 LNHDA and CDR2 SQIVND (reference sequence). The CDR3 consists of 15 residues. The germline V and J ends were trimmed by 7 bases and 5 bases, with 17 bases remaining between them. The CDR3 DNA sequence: TGTGCCAGTACCCCAGGAGGGGGGGCGAATGAAAAACTGTTTTTT. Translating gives CASTPGGGANEKLFF.

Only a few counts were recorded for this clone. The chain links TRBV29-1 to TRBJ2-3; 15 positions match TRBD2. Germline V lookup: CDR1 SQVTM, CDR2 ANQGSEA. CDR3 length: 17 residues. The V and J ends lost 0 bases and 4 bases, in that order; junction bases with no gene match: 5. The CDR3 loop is CSVEDPGLAGGSDTQYF. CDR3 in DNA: TGCAGCGTTGAAGACCCGGGACTAGCGGGAGGTTCAGATACGCAGTATTTT.

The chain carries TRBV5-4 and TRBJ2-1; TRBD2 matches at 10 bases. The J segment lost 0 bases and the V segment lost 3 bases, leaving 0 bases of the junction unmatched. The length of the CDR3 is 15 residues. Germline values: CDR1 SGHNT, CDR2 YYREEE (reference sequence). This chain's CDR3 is CASSSSGSSYNEQFF. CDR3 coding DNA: TGTGCCAGCAGCTCTAGCGGGAGCTCCTACAATGAGCAGTTCTTC.

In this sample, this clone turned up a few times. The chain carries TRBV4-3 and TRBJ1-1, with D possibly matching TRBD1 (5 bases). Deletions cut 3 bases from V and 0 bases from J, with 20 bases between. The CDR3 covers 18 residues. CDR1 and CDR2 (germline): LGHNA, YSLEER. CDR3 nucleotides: TGCGCCAGCAGCCAGACGTGGGCAGGGACTGGTATGAACACTGAAGCTTTCTTT. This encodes CASSQTWAGTGMNTEAFF.

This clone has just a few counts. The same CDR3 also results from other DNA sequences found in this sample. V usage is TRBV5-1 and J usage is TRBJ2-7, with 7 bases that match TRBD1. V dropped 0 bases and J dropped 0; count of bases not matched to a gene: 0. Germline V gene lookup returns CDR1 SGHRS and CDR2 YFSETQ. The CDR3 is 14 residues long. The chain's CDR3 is CASSLGDSSYEQYF. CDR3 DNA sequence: TGCGCCAGCAGCTTGGGGGACAGCTCCTACGAGCAGTACTTC.

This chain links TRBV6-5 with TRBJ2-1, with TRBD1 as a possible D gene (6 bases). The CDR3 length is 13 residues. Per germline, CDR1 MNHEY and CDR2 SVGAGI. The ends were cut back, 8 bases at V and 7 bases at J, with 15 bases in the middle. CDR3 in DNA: TGTGCCAGCGGGGGACAAAATCAGAATGAGCAGTTCTTC. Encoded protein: CASGGQNQNEQFF.